This T cell receptor (beta chain) was retrieved from a study of T-cell memory formation after mild COVID-19. The study's findings and limits: From day 15 to 85, contracting clones were balanced between CD4 and CD8, whereas later expanders leaned toward CD4+.

TCRdb re-analysed the 5' RACE reads in MiXCR, keeping a single row per CDR3 protein. The data contain around 340,000 distinct CDR3 sequences, about 15% of them singletons. V shed 5 bases and J shed 0 bases, with 11 bases lying between them. The CDR3 extends over 15 amino acids. CDR1 SEHNR and CDR2 FQNEAQ come from the germline V gene (reference sequence). As for this clonotype: Its target is unknown.

The sample was PBMCs or a T cell subset sorted from them (not recorded which). The chain couples TRBV7-9 to TRBJ1-5; D gene uncertain. This sequence was found in a man aged 18 to 35 who had mild COVID-19 (a few samples of this study predate the infection). Cell type and time point are not known. The CDR3 DNA sequence: TGTGCCAGCAGCCCCCTTGACTTTAGCAATCAGCCCCAGCATTTT. The encoded protein is CASSPLDFSNQPQHF.